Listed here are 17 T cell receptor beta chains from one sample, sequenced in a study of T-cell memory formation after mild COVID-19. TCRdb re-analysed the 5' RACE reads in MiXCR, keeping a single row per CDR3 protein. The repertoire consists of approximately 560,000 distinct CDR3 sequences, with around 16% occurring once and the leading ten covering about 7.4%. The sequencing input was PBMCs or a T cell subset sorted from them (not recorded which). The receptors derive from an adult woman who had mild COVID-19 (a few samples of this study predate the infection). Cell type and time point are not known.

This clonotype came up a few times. The CDR3 is CASSLGEGGATDTQYF. In DNA form, the CDR3 reads TGCGCCAGCAGCTTGGGAGAGGGAGGTGCGACAGATACGCAGTATTTT. This chain joins TRBV5-1 and TRBJ2-3, with D possibly matching TRBD2 (6 bases). The V gene's germline CDR1 is SGHRS and CDR2 YFSETQ. The V gene lost 0 bases and the J gene lost 3 bases, with 14 bases spanning the gap. The CDR3 runs 16 residues.

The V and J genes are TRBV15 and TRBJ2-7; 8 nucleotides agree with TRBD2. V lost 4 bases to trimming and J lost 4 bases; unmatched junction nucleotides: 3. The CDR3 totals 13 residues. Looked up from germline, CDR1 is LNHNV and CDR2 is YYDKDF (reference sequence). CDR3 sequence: CATSTREGYEQYF. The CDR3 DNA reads TGTGCCACCAGCACCCGGGAGGGTTACGAGCAGTACTTC.

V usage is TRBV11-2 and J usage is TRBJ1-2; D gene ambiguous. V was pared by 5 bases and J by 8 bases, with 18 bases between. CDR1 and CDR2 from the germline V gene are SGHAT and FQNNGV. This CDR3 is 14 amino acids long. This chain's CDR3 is CASSPLSGRLGYTF. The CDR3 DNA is TGTGCCAGCAGCCCTTTGAGTGGACGGTTAGGCTACACCTTC.

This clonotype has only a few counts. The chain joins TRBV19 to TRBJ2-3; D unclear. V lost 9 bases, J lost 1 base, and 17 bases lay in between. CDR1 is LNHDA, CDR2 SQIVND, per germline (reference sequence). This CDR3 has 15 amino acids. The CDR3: CASRNQLLGTDTQYF. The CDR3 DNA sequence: TGTGCCAGCCGTAACCAGCTATTGGGCACAGATACGCAGTATTTT.

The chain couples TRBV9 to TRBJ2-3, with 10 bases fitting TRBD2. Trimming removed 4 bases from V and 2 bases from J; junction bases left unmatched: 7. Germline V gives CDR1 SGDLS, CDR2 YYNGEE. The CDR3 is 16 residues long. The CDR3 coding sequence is TGTGCCAGCAGCAGAGGGACTAGCGCTAACACAGATACGCAGTATTTT. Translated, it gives CASSRGTSANTDTQYF.

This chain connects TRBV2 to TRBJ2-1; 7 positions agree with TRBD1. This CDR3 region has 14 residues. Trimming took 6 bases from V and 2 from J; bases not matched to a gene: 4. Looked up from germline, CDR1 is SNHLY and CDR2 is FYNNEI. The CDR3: CASRRQGPYNEQFF. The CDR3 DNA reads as TGTGCCAGCAGAAGACAGGGCCCCTACAATGAGCAGTTCTTC.

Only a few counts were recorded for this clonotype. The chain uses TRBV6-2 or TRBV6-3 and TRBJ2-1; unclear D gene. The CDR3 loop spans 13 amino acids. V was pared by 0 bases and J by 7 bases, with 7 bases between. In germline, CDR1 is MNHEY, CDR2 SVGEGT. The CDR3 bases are TGTGCCAGCAGTTACTCCCTAGGGAATGAGCAGTTCTTC. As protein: CASSYSLGNEQFF.

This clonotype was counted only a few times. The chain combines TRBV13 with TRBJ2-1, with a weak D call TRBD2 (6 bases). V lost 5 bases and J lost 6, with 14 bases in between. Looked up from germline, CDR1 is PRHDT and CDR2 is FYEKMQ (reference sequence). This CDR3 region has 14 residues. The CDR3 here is CASSHSSVSNEQFF. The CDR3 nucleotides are TGTGCCAGCAGCCACTCTAGCGTGTCCAATGAGCAGTTCTTC.

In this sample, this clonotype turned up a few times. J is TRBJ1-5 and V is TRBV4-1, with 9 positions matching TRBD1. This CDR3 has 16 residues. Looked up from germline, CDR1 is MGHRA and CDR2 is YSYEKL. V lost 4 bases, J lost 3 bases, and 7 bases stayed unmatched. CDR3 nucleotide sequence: TGCGCCAGCAGCCCCTCGGGGACAGGGTCCAATCAGCCCCAGCATTTT. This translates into CASSPSGTGSNQPQHF.

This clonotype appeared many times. The CDR3 DNA reads as TGTGCCAGCAGCCCCCGGACAGGCTACACTGAAGCTTTCTTT. The encoded protein is CASSPRTGYTEAFF. This chain connects TRBV7-6 to TRBJ1-1; 7 nucleotides match TRBD1. V shed 5 bases, J shed 3 bases, and the junction held 6 bases outside the gene matches. The V gene's germline CDR1 is SGHVS and CDR2 FNYEAQ. The CDR3 covers 14 residues.

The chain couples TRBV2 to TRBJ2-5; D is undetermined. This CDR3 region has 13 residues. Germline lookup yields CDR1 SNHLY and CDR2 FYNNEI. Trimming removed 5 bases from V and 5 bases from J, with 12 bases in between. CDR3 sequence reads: CASSRNEGETQYF. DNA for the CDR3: TGTGCCAGCAGTCGAAACGAAGGGGAGACCCAGTACTTC.

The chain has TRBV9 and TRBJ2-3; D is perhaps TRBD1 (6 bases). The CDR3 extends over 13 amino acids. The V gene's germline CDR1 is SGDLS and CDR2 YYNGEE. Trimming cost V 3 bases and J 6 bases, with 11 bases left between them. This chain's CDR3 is CASSGRTVDTQYF. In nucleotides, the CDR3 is TGTGCCAGCAGCGGGAGGACAGTTGATACGCAGTATTTT.

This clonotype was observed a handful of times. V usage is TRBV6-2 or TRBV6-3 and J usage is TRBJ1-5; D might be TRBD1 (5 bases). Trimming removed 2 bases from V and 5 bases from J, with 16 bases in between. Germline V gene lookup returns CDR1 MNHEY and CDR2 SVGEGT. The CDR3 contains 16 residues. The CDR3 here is CASSYPKRGWDQPQHF. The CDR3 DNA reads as TGTGCCAGCAGTTACCCGAAGAGGGGTTGGGATCAGCCCCAGCATTTT.

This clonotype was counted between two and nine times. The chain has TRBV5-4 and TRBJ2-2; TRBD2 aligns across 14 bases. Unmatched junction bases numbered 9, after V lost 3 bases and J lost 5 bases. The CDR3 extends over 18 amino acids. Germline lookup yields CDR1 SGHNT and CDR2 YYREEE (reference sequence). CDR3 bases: TGTGCCAGCAGCTGGGGCCCGGGACTAGCGGGAGTAACCGGGGAGCTGTTTTTT. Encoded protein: CASSWGPGLAGVTGELFF.

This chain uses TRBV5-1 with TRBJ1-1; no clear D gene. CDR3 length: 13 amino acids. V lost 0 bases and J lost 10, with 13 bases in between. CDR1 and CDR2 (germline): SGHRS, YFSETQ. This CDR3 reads CASSLGTDGGAFF. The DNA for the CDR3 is TGCGCCAGCAGCTTGGGGACCGACGGCGGAGCTTTCTTT. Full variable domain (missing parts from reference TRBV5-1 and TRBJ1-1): KAGVTQTPRYLIKTRGQQVTLSCSPISGHRSVSWYQQTPGQGLQFLFEYFSETQRNKGNFPGRFSGRQFSNSRSEMNVSTLELGDSALYLCASSLGTDGGAFFGQGTRLTVV.

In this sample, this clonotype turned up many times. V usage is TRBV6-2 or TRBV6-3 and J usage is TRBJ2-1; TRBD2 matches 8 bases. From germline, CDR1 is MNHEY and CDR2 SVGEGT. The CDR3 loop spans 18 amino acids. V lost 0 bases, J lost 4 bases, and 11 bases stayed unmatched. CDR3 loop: CASSYSPPTSGIYNEQFF. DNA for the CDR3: TGTGCCAGCAGTTACTCCCCCCCTACTAGCGGTATATACAATGAGCAGTTCTTC.

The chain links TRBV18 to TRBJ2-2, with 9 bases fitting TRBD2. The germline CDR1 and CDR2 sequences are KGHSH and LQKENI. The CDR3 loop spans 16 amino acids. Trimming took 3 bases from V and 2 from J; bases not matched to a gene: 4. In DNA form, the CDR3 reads TGTGCCAGCTCACCGACGACTAGCGGTAACACCGGGGAGCTGTTTTTT. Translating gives CASSPTTSGNTGELFF.